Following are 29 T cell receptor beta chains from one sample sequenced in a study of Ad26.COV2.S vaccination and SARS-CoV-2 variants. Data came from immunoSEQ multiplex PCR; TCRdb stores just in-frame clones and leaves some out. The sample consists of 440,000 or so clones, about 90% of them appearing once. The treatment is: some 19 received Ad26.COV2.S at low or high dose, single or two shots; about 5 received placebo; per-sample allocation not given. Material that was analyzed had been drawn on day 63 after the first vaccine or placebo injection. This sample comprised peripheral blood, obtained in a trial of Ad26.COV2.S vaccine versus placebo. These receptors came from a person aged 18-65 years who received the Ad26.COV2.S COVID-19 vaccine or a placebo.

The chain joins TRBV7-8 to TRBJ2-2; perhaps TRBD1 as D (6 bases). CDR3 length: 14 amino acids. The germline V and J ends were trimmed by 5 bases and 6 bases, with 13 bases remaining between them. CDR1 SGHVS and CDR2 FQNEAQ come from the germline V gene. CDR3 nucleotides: TGTGCCAGCAGCGGCCCAGGGGACGCCGGGGAGCTGTTTTTT. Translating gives CASSGPGDAGELFF.

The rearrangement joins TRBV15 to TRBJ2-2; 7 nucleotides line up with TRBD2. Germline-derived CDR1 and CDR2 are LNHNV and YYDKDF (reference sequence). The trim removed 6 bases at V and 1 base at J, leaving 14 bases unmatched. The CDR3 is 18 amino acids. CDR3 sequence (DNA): TGTGCCACCAGGTGGACTAGAGGTCCAACGTTGAACACCGGGGAGCTGTTTTTT. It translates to CATRWTRGPTLNTGELFF.

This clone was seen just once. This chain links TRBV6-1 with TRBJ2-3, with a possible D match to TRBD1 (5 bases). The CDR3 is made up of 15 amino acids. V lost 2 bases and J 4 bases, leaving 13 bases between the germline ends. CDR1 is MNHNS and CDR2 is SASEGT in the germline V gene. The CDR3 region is CASSEFLRQSDTQYF. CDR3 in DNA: TGTGCCAGCAGTGAATTCCTCCGACAGTCAGATACGCAGTATTTT.

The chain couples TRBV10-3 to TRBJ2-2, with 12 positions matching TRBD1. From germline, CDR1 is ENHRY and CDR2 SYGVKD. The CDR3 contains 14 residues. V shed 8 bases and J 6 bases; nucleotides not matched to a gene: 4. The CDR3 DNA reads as TGTGCCATCGGGGACAGGGGGCTATCCGGGGAGCTGTTTTTT. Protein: CAIGDRGLSGELFF.

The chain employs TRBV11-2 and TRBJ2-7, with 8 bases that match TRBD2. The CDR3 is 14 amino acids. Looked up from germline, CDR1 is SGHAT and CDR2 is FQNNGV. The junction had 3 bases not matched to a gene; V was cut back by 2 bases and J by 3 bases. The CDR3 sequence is CASSLRLAGYEQYF. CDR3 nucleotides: TGTGCCAGCAGCTTACGTCTAGCGGGCTACGAGCAGTACTTC.

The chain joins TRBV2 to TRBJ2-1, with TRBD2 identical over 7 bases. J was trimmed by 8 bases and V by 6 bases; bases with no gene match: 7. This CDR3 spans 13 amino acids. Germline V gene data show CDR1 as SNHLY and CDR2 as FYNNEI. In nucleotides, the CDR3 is TGTGCCAGCAGGAGAGCCAGCGGGGATGAGCAGTTCTTC. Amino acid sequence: CASRRASGDEQFF.

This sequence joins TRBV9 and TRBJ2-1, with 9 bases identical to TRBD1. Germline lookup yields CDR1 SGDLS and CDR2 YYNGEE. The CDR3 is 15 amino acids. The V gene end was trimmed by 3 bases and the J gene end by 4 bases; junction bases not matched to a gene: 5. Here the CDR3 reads CASSEGDREYNEQFF. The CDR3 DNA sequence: TGTGCCAGCAGCGAGGGGGACAGGGAATACAATGAGCAGTTCTTC.

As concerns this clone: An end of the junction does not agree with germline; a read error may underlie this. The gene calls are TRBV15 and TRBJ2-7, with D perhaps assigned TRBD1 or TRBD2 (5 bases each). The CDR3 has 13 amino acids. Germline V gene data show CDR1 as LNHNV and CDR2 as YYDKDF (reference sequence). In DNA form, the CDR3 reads TGTGCCACCAGCAGAGTGTTGGGGGAAGGTTCGCGATTC. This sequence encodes CATSRVLGEGSRF.

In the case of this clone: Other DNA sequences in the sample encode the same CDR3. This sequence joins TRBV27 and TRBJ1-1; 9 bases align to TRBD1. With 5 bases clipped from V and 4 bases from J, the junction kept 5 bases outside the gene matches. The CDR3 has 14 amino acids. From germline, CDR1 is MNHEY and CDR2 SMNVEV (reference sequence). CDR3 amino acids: CASSLKQGATEAFF. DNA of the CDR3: TGTGCCAGCAGTCTGAAACAGGGGGCCACTGAAGCTTTCTTT.

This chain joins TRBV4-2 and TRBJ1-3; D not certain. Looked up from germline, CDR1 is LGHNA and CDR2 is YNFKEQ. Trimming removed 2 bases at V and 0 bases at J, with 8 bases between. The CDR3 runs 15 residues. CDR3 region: CASSQYWGSGNTIYF. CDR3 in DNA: TGTGCCAGCAGCCAATACTGGGGCTCTGGAAACACCATATATTTT.

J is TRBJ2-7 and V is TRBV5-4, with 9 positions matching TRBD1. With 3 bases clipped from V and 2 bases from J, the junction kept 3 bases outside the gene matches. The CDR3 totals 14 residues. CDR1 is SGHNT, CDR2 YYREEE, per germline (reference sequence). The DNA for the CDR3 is TGTGCCAGCAGCTCAAGACAGGGGGCCTACGAGCAGTACTTC. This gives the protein CASSSRQGAYEQYF.

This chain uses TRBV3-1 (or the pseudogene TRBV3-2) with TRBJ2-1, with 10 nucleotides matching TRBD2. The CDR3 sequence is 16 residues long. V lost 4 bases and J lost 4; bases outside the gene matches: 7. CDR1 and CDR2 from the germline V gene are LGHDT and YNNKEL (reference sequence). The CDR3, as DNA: TGTGCCAGCAGCCCTCGTAGCGGGAGGCTATACAATGAGCAGTTCTTC. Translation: CASSPRSGRLYNEQFF.

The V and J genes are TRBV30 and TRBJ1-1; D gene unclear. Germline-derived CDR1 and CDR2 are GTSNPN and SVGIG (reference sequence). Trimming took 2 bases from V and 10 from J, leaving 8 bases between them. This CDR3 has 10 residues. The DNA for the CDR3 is TGTGCCTGGAGTCCAGGTTTAGCTTTCTTT. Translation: CAWSPGLAFF.

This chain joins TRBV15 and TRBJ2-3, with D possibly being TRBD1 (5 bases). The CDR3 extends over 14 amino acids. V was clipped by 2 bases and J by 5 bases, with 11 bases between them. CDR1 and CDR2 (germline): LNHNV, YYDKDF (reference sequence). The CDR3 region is CATSRSPTVDTQYF. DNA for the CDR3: TGTGCCACCAGCAGATCACCGACAGTAGATACGCAGTATTTT.

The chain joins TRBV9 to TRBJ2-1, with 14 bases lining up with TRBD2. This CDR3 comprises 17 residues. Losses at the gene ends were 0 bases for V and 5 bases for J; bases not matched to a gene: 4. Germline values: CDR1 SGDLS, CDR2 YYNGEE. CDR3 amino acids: CASSVAGGLAGDNEQFF. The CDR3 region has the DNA TGTGCCAGCAGCGTAGCGGGGGGACTAGCGGGAGACAATGAGCAGTTCTTC.

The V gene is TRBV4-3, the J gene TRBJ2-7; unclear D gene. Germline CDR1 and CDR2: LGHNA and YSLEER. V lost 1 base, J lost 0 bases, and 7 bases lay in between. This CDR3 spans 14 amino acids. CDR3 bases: TGCGCCAGCAGCCAAGGGACGGCCTCCTACGAGCAGTACTTC. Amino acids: CASSQGTASYEQYF.

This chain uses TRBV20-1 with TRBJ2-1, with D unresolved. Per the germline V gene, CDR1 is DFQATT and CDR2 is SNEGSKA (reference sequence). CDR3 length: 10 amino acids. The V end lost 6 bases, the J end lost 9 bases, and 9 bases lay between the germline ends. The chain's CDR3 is CSAQDGEQFF. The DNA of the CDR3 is TGCAGTGCCCAAGACGGTGAGCAGTTCTTC.

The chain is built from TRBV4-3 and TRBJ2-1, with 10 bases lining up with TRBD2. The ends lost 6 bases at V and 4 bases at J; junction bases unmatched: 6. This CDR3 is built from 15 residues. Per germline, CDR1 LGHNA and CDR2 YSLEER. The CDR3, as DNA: TGCGCCAGCAGTCGAAGCGGGAGGGGATACAATGAGCAGTTCTTC. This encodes CASSRSGRGYNEQFF.

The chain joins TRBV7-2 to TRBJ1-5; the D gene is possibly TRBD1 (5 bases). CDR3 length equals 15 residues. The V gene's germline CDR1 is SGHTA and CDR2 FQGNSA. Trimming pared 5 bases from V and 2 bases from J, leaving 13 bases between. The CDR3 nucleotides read TGTGCCAGCAGCCCGACAGCTGGGGGCAATCAGCCCCAGCATTTT. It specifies CASSPTAGGNQPQHF.

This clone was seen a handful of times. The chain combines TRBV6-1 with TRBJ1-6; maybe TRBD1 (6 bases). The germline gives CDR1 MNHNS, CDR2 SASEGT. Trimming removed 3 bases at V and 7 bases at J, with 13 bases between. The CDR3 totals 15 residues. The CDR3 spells CASSDAGVRNSPLHF. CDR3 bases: TGTGCCAGCAGTGACGCAGGGGTGAGGAATTCACCCCTCCACTTT.

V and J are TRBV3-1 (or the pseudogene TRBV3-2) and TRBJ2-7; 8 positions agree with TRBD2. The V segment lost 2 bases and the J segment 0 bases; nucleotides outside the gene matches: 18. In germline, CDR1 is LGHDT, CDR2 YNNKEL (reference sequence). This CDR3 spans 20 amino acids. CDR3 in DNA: TGTGCCAGCAGCCAAAGAGGGGTGCGGGAGGCCGAGAAAATCTCCTACGAGCAGTACTTC. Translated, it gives CASSQRGVREAEKISYEQYF.

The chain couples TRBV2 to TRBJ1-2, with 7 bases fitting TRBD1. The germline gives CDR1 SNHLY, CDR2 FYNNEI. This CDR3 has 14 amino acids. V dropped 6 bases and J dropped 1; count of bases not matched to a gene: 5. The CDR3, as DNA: TGTGCCAGCAGGGACAGGACGGTTAACTATGGCTACACCTTC. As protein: CASRDRTVNYGYTF.

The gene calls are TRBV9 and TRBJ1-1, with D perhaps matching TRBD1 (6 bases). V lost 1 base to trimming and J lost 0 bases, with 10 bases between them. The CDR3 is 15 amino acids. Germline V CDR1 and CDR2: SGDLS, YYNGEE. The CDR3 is CASSVRGSMNTEAFF. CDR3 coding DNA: TGTGCCAGCAGCGTAAGGGGGAGCATGAACACTGAAGCTTTCTTT.

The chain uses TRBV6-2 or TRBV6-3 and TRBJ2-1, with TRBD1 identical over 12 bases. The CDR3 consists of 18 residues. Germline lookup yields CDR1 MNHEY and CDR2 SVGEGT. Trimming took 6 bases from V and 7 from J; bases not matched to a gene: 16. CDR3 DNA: TGTGCCAGCAGCCGCCCTCCCTACCGGGACAGGGGGCCTAATGAGCAGTTCTTC. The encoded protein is CASSRPPYRDRGPNEQFF.

The chain's CDR3 is CASSPSSGRRTQYF. As DNA, the CDR3 is TGTGCCAGCAGTCCCTCGAGCGGGAGGCGAACCCAGTACTTC. The J gene is TRBJ2-5, the V gene TRBV27; 9 bases map to TRBD2. The V gene's germline CDR1 is MNHEY and CDR2 SMNVEV (reference sequence). V lost 5 bases and J lost 8; bases outside the gene matches: 9. The CDR3 contains 14 residues.

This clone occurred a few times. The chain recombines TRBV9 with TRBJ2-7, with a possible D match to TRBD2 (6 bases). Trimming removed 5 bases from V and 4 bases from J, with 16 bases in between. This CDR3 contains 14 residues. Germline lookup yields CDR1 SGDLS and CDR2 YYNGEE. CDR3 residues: CASSESGPSYEQYF. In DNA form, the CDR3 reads TGTGCCAGCAGTGAGAGCGGGCCGAGTTACGAGCAGTACTTC.

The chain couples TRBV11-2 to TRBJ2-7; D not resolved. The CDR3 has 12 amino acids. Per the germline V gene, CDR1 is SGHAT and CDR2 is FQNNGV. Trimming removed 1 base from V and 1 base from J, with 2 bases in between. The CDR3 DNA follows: TGTGCCAGCAGCTTAGCGTCCTACGAGCAGTACTTC. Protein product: CASSLASYEQYF.

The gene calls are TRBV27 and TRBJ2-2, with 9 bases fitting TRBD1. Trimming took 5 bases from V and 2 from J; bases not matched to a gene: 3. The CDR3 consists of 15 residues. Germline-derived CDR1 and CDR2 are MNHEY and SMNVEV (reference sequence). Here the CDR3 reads CASSADRGNTGELFF. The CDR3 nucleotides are TGTGCCAGCAGTGCGGACAGGGGAAACACCGGGGAGCTGTTTTTT.

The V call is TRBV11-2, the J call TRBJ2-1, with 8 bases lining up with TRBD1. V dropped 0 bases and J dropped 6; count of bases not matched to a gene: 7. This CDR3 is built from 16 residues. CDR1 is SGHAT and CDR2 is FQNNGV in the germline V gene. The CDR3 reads CASSLDRTGLGNEQFF. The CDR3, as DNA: TGTGCCAGCAGCTTAGATAGGACAGGGTTGGGCAATGAGCAGTTCTTC.